These 25 T cell receptor beta chains originate from one sample sequenced in a study of blood T cell repertoires in COVID-19. Sequenced by immunoSEQ multiplex PCR; TCRdb stores in-frame clones only, minus some. The table shows under 50,000 clones, with more than 75% occurring only once. The material sequenced was peripheral blood. These receptors were collected from a man aged 50 to 59 with active COVID-19.

The gene calls are TRBV19 and TRBJ2-7; 14 nucleotides line up with TRBD2. This CDR3 contains 16 residues. Germline V gene sequence: CDR1 LNHDA, CDR2 SQIVND (reference sequence). V trimming: 5 bases; J trimming: 7 bases; junction bases outside the gene matches: 10. The CDR3 protein is CASSPETSGRAREQYF. The CDR3 region has the DNA TGTGCCAGTAGTCCAGAGACTAGCGGGAGGGCGCGTGAGCAGTACTTC.

The V and J genes are TRBV10-2 and TRBJ2-1; TRBD2 matches 8 bases. J was trimmed by 5 bases and V by 4 bases; bases with no gene match: 4. The CDR3 is 14 amino acids. The V gene's germline CDR1 is WSHSY and CDR2 SAAADI. In DNA, the CDR3 is TGCGCCAGCAGTGCGGCCGGGGGGGACAATGAGCAGTTCTTC. Protein sequence: CASSAAGGDNEQFF.

The chain links TRBV3-1 (or the pseudogene TRBV3-2) to TRBJ2-7; D unclear. Germline V CDR1 and CDR2: LGHDT, YNNKEL (reference sequence). V was shortened by 4 bases and J by 7 bases, with 14 bases between the two germline ends. The CDR3 has 13 amino acids. The CDR3 sequence: CASSPKHFLEQYF. Written as DNA, the CDR3 is TGTGCCAGCAGCCCCAAGCACTTCCTAGAGCAGTACTTC.

The chain joins TRBV2 to TRBJ2-2; TRBD2 might be the D (6 bases). Per the germline V gene, CDR1 is SNHLY and CDR2 is FYNNEI. The CDR3 consists of 13 residues. Trimming removed 9 bases from V and 5 bases from J, with 13 bases in between. CDR3 region: CASNIAVTGELFF. The CDR3 DNA sequence: TGTGCCAGTAATATAGCGGTGACCGGGGAGCTGTTTTTT.

This clone occurred a few times. The J gene is TRBJ1-3, the V gene TRBV25-1; no clear D gene. Trimming took 4 bases from V and 4 from J, leaving 11 bases between them. The CDR3 is 14 residues long. Germline V gene data show CDR1 as MGHDK and CDR2 as SYGVNS. The CDR3 sequence: CASSVAGAGNTIYF. CDR3 nucleotides: TGTGCCAGCAGTGTTGCGGGAGCAGGAAACACCATATATTTT.

The V and J genes are TRBV5-1 and TRBJ2-1; TRBD2 matches 15 bases. Germline trimming cut 4 bases from V and 7 bases from J; bases unmatched to any gene: 6. This CDR3 spans 16 amino acids. CDR1 is SGHRS and CDR2 is YFSETQ in the germline V gene. CDR3 in amino acids: CASSNQGLAGGNEQFF. Here the CDR3 DNA reads TGCGCCAGCAGCAACCAGGGACTAGCGGGGGGAAATGAGCAGTTCTTC.

The rearrangement uses TRBV24-1 and TRBJ2-3, with a tentative D call TRBD2 (6 bases). The CDR3 has 17 residues. Trimming stripped 3 bases from V and 0 bases from J, with 15 bases between. Germline V gives CDR1 KGHDR, CDR2 SFDVKD. The CDR3 spells CATSDLPTGTSTDTQYF. DNA of the CDR3: TGTGCCACCAGTGATCTCCCGACCGGGACTAGCACAGATACGCAGTATTTT.

This clone came up a few times. The chain carries TRBV4-2 and TRBJ1-2, with TRBD1 matching over 9 bases. Germline CDR1 is LGHNA and CDR2 is YNFKEQ. The CDR3 totals 16 residues. Trimming cost V 4 bases and J 6 bases; bases outside gene matches: 12. The CDR3 sequence is CASSLPGQGRTNGYTF. CDR3 sequence (DNA): TGTGCCAGCAGCCTCCCCGGACAGGGGAGGACCAATGGCTACACCTTC.

The chain employs TRBV9 and TRBJ1-5; 8 bases are shared with TRBD1. J lost 7 bases, V lost 0 bases, and 6 bases had no gene match. Germline values: CDR1 SGDLS, CDR2 YYNGEE. CDR3 size: 15 residues. CDR3 protein: CASSVAGRTGQPQHF. CDR3 nucleotide sequence: TGTGCCAGCAGCGTAGCTGGGAGGACAGGGCAGCCCCAGCATTTT.

V and J are TRBV4-1 and TRBJ1-5, with TRBD1 matching 10 bases. Germline trimming cut 4 bases from V and 10 bases from J; bases unmatched to any gene: 4. This CDR3 has 13 amino acids. In germline, CDR1 is MGHRA, CDR2 YSYEKL. CDR3 protein: CASSRGQGGPQHF. The CDR3 region has the DNA TGCGCCAGCAGCCGAGGACAGGGGGGACCCCAGCATTTT.

V and J are TRBV19 and TRBJ1-4, with 7 bases lining up with TRBD1. Trimming removed 4 bases from V and 4 bases from J; junction bases left unmatched: 6. Germline V CDR1 and CDR2: LNHDA, SQIVND (reference sequence). The CDR3 loop spans 15 amino acids. CDR3 DNA: TGTGCCAGTAGTAGGCCCGGGACAGTTAATGAAAAACTGTTTTTT. Residues: CASSRPGTVNEKLFF.

This clone came up once. The chain is built from TRBV4-3 and TRBJ2-1, with TRBD2 matching 7 bases. This CDR3 is built from 16 residues. The germline CDR1 and CDR2 sequences are LGHNA and YSLEER. J gave up 4 bases and V 0 bases, and 6 bases lay outside the gene matches. CDR3 in amino acids: CASSQDNREAYNEQFF. CDR3 nucleotides: TGCGCCAGCAGCCAAGATAACCGGGAGGCTTACAATGAGCAGTTCTTC.

V gene TRBV19 combines with J gene TRBJ2-2; D is perhaps TRBD1 (6 bases). V lost 5 bases to trimming and J lost 8 bases, with 12 bases between them. This CDR3 is built from 13 residues. The germline V gene has CDR1 LNHDA and CDR2 SQIVND (reference sequence). CDR3 in DNA: TGTGCCAGTAGTCTGGCCAGGGGTGGGGAGCTGTTTTTT. This encodes CASSLARGGELFF.

The chain carries TRBV12-3 or TRBV12-4 and TRBJ1-5, with D unresolved. Trimming pared 5 bases from V and 3 bases from J, leaving 8 bases between. The CDR3 spans 13 residues. The DNA of the CDR3 is TGTGCCAGCAGTCCCTTCCTCAATCAGCCCCAGCATTTT. Translation gives CASSPFLNQPQHF.

This chain uses TRBV5-1 with TRBJ2-7; 7 bases fit TRBD1. Germline V gene sequence: CDR1 SGHRS, CDR2 YFSETQ. J lost 6 bases, V lost 4 bases, and 16 bases had no gene match. This CDR3 has 16 amino acids. CDR3 protein: CASSPSPGTDTSEQYF. The CDR3 DNA sequence: TGCGCCAGCAGCCCATCTCCCGGGACAGACACCAGCGAGCAGTACTTC.

This clone was counted only a few times. The rearrangement links TRBV7-9 to TRBJ2-3; D might be TRBD1 (5 bases). The V gene's germline CDR1 is SEHNR and CDR2 FQNEAQ (reference sequence). Trimming cost V 3 bases and J 6 bases, with 13 bases left between them. This CDR3 has 14 amino acids. In DNA, the CDR3 is TGTGCCAGCAGCTTGGGGCGACTGAGGGATACGCAGTATTTT. Translated, it gives CASSLGRLRDTQYF.

The chain carries TRBV4-3 and TRBJ2-7, with a tentative D call TRBD2 (6 bases). CDR3 size: 16 residues. Germline CDR1 reads LGHNA; CDR2 reads YSLEER. V lost 0 bases, J lost 7 bases, and 19 bases lay in between. The CDR3 spells CASSQEGRLLRGEQYF. The CDR3 DNA reads TGCGCCAGCAGCCAAGAGGGGCGGCTACTTCGGGGGGAGCAGTACTTC.

V is TRBV7-3 and J is TRBJ2-1; D is perhaps TRBD1 (5 bases). V was cut by 5 bases and J by 9 bases, with 23 bases left in between. The CDR3 runs 16 residues. CDR1 SGHTA and CDR2 FQGTGA come from the germline V gene. CDR3 nucleotides: TGTGCCAGCAGCCCTGATGTGGTCCCTCGTCAGGGTGAGCAGTTCTTC. This codes for CASSPDVVPRQGEQFF. The full variable domain, in which reference TRBV7-3 and TRBJ2-1 provide the parts outside the CDR3, is GAGVSQTPSNKVTEKGKYVELRCDPISGHTALYWYRQSLGQGPEFLIYFQGTGAADDSGLPNDRFFAVRPEGSVSTLKIQRTERGDSAVYLCASSPDVVPRQGEQFFGPGTRLTVL.

This rearrangement joins TRBV7-8 to TRBJ2-1; D perhaps matches TRBD1 (5 bases). Deletions cut 5 bases from V and 9 bases from J, with 17 bases between. From germline, CDR1 is SGHVS and CDR2 FQNEAQ. The CDR3 consists of 14 residues. The CDR3 DNA reads TGTGCCAGCAGCAAAAGGGGCCCTTTGGGTGAGCAGTTCTTC. Its translation is CASSKRGPLGEQFF.

The chain couples TRBV7-2 to TRBJ2-1, with 8 bases identical to TRBD1. Trimming cost V 10 bases and J 8 bases; bases outside gene matches: 7. The CDR3 has 12 amino acids. Germline V gene data show CDR1 as SGHTA and CDR2 as FQGNSA. The CDR3 DNA is TGTGCCACTGACCAGACAGGGGATGAGCAGTTCTTC. This codes for CATDQTGDEQFF.

The genes are TRBV4-2 and TRBJ2-1; D unresolved. V was shortened by 4 bases and J by 5 bases, with 9 bases between the two germline ends. CDR3 size: 13 residues. Germline assignment: CDR1 LGHNA and CDR2 YNFKEQ. This CDR3 is CASSPSLDNEQFF. CDR3 DNA: TGTGCCAGCAGCCCATCGCTAGACAATGAGCAGTTCTTC.

The chain recombines TRBV11-1 with TRBJ1-2; D may be TRBD1 (6 bases). V shed 8 bases and J shed 2 bases, with 9 bases lying between them. This CDR3 is built from 12 residues. Germline V gene sequence: CDR1 SGHAT, CDR2 FQDESV (reference sequence). In nucleotides, the CDR3 is TGTGCCAGCGGACAGATAAACTATGGCTACACCTTC. This codes for CASGQINYGYTF.

The chain links TRBV25-1 to TRBJ2-7; TRBD1 matches at 9 bases. CDR3 size: 13 residues. J was trimmed by 4 bases and V by 9 bases; bases with no gene match: 7. CDR1 and CDR2 (germline): MGHDK, SYGVNS. CDR3 region: CASAGQGNYEQYF. CDR3 in DNA: TGTGCCAGTGCGGGACAGGGAAATTACGAGCAGTACTTC.

The V gene is TRBV10-3, the J gene TRBJ2-5; D remains ambiguous. CDR3 length: 14 amino acids. Germline-derived CDR1 and CDR2 are ENHRY and SYGVKD. V was clipped by 10 bases and J by 1 base, with 16 bases between them. The CDR3 nucleotides read TGTGCCACCAAGGAGATAGGCCCCCAAGAGACCCAGTACTTC. As protein: CATKEIGPQETQYF.

The V gene is TRBV18, the J gene TRBJ1-2; TRBD1 matches 10 bases. Germline-derived CDR1 and CDR2 are KGHSH and LQKENI. The V segment lost 4 bases and the J segment 4 bases; nucleotides outside the gene matches: 6. This CDR3 has 15 residues. CDR3 in DNA: TGTGCCAGCTCACGAGGACAGGGGGAAGTCTATGGCTACACCTTC. Its translation: CASSRGQGEVYGYTF.